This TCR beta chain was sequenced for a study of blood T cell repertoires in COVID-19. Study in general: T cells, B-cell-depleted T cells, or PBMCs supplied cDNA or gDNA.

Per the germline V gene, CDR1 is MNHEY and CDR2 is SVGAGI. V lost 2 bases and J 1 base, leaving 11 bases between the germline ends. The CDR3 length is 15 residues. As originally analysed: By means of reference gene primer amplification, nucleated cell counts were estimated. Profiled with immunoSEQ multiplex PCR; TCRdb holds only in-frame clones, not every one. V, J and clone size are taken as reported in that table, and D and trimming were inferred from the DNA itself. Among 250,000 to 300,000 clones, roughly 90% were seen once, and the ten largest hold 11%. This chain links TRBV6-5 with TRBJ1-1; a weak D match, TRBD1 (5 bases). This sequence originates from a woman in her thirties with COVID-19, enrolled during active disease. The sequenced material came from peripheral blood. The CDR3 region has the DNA TGTGCCAGCAGTTACGGTGGGGCCGCGAACACTGAAGCTTTCTTT. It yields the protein CASSYGGAANTEAFF.